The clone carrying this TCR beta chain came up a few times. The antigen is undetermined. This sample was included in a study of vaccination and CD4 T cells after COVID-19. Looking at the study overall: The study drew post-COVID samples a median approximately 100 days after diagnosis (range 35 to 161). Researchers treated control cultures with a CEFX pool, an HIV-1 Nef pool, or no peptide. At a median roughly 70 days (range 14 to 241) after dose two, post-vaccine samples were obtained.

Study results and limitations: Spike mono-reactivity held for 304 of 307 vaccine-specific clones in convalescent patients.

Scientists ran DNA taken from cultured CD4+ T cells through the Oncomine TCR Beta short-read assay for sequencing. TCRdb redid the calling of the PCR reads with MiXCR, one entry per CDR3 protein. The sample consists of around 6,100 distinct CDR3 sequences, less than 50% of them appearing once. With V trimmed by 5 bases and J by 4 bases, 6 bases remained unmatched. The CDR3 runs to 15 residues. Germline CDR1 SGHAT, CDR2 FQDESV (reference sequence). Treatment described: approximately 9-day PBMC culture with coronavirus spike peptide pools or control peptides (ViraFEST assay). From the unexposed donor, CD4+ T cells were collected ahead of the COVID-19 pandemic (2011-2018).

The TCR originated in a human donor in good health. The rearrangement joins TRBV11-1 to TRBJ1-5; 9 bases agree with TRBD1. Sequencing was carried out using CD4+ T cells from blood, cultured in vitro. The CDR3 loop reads CASSLGQGRNQPQHF. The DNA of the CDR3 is TGTGCCAGCAGCCTGGGACAGGGTCGTAATCAGCCCCAGCATTTT.